This is a list of T cell receptor beta chains from one sample in a study of cytomegalovirus exposure and HLA in healthy donors. Sequenced by immunoSEQ multiplex PCR; TCRdb stores in-frame clones only, minus some. The data contain 150,000 to 200,000 clones, approximately 80% of them seen just once; the ten biggest clones take up approximately 2.1%. Sequenced: PBMCs. The receptors were gathered from a woman between 18 and 30 years old in good health and CMV-seronegative. The CDR3 runs from the conserved cysteine through the conserved F or W. D genes are given only for firm matches. Size is stated for part of the rows, as once, few or many counts, or as a class when the clone is expanded.

j_gene: TRBJ2-7; abundance: -; v_gene: TRBV5-8; d_gene: -; CDR3aa: CASSPGYEQYF; CDR3nt: TGTGCCAGCAGCCCAGGATACGAGCAGTACTTC
j_gene: TRBJ1-6; abundance: once; v_gene: TRBV7-9; d_gene: -; CDR3aa: CASSWETGNSPLHF; CDR3nt: TGTGCCAGCAGCTGGGAGACAGGCAATTCACCCCTCCACTTT
j_gene: TRBJ2-3; abundance: -; v_gene: TRBV2; d_gene: TRBD2; CDR3aa: CASSLAGVLDTQYF; CDR3nt: TGTGCCAGCAGTTTAGCGGGAGTTTTAGATACGCAGTATTTT
j_gene: TRBJ1-2; abundance: -; v_gene: TRBV28; d_gene: TRBD1; CDR3aa: CASSRGTGGASYGYTF; CDR3nt: TGTGCCAGTTCTCGCGGGACAGGGGGCGCGAGCTATGGCTACACCTTC
j_gene: TRBJ1-4; abundance: -; v_gene: TRBV18; d_gene: TRBD1; CDR3aa: CASSPNRGLDEKLFF; CDR3nt: TGTGCCAGCTCGCCAAACAGGGGGCTGGATGAAAAACTGTTTTTT
j_gene: TRBJ1-6; abundance: -; v_gene: TRBV13; d_gene: TRBD1; CDR3aa: CASRYRGQVPLHF; CDR3nt: TGTGCCAGCAGATACAGGGGGCAGGTTCCCCTCCACTTT
j_gene: TRBJ2-1; abundance: -; v_gene: TRBV11-2; d_gene: -; CDR3aa: CASSLLVAMNEQFF; CDR3nt: TGTGCCAGCAGCTTATTAGTCGCGATGAATGAGCAGTTCTTC
j_gene: TRBJ2-1; abundance: -; v_gene: TRBV11-2; d_gene: -; CDR3aa: CASSPAGSSYNEQFF; CDR3nt: TGTGCCAGCAGCCCCGCGGGGAGCTCCTACAATGAGCAGTTCTTC
j_gene: TRBJ2-7; abundance: -; v_gene: TRBV5-1; d_gene: TRBD1; CDR3aa: CASSIGQGGYEQYF; CDR3nt: TGCGCCAGCAGCATAGGACAGGGAGGATACGAGCAGTACTTC
j_gene: TRBJ1-5; abundance: -; v_gene: TRBV12-2; d_gene: -; CDR3aa: CASRLLAGFYSNQPQHF; CDR3nt: TGTGCAAGTCGCTTATTGGCAGGATTTTATAGCAATCAGCCCCAGCATTTT
j_gene: TRBJ2-7; abundance: -; v_gene: TRBV28; d_gene: -; CDR3aa: CASSRIALGVYEQYF; CDR3nt: TGTGCCAGCAGTAGGATAGCCTTAGGGGTCTACGAGCAGTACTTC
j_gene: TRBJ1-2; abundance: -; v_gene: TRBV19; d_gene: -; CDR3aa: CASSGAGNYGYTF; CDR3nt: TGCGCCAGTAGTGGGGCAGGGAACTATGGCTACACCTTC
j_gene: TRBJ2-6; abundance: -; v_gene: TRBV6-4; d_gene: TRBD1; CDR3aa: CASSGQGAGANVLTF; CDR3nt: TGTGCCAGCAGTGGACAGGGGGCTGGGGCCAACGTCCTGACTTTC
j_gene: TRBJ1-1; abundance: once; v_gene: TRBV7-3; d_gene: -; CDR3aa: CASSLRPPNTEAFF; CDR3nt: TGTGCCAGCAGCTTAAGGCCTCCGAACACTGAAGCTTTCTTT
j_gene: TRBJ1-1; abundance: once; v_gene: TRBV19; d_gene: -; CDR3aa: CASSPREGYTEAFF; CDR3nt: TGTGCCAGTAGCCCCAGGGAGGGTTACACTGAAGCTTTCTTT
j_gene: TRBJ1-3; abundance: -; v_gene: TRBV27; d_gene: -; CDR3aa: CASSLWGRFVGVVRNTIYF; CDR3nt: TGTGCCAGCAGTTTATGGGGGCGTTTTGTGGGAGTTGTTAGAAACACCATATATTTT
j_gene: TRBJ2-1; abundance: once; v_gene: TRBV19; d_gene: -; CDR3aa: CASGQGTRSINEQFF; CDR3nt: TGTGCCAGCGGACAGGGGACTAGATCAATCAATGAGCAGTTCTTC
j_gene: TRBJ1-5; abundance: -; v_gene: TRBV10-3; d_gene: -; CDR3aa: CAISKDKNQPQHF; CDR3nt: TGTGCCATCAGTAAGGACAAAAATCAGCCCCAGCATTTT
j_gene: TRBJ2-3; abundance: -; v_gene: TRBV7-3; d_gene: -; CDR3aa: CASSLSPVSTDTQYF; CDR3nt: TGTGCCAGCAGCTTAAGTCCGGTTAGCACAGATACGCAGTATTTT
j_gene: TRBJ1-2; abundance: once; v_gene: TRBV2; d_gene: -; CDR3aa: CASSERAGDGYTF; CDR3nt: TGTGCCAGCAGTGAACGAGCTGGAGATGGCTACACCTTC
j_gene: TRBJ1-1; abundance: once; v_gene: TRBV5-4; d_gene: -; CDR3aa: CASSLDGGRGGTEAFF; CDR3nt: TGTGCCAGCAGCTTGGACGGGGGACGAGGAGGAACTGAAGCTTTCTTT
j_gene: TRBJ2-7; abundance: -; v_gene: TRBV11-2; d_gene: -; CDR3aa: CASSLASGEPYEQYF; CDR3nt: TGTGCCAGCAGCTTAGCCTCGGGGGAACCCTACGAGCAGTACTTC
j_gene: TRBJ2-3; abundance: -; v_gene: TRBV6-5; d_gene: TRBD2; CDR3aa: CASVGGGTDTQYF; CDR3nt: TGTGCCAGCGTCGGGGGGGGCACAGATACGCAGTATTTT
j_gene: TRBJ1-1; abundance: once; v_gene: TRBV2; d_gene: -; CDR3aa: CASRALYKTAGGTEAFF; CDR3nt: TGTGCCAGCAGGGCCCTATATAAAACGGCTGGAGGCACTGAAGCTTTCTTT
j_gene: TRBJ1-6; abundance: -; v_gene: TRBV2; d_gene: -; CDR3aa: CASLRSREVGNSPLHF; CDR3nt: TGTGCCAGCCTCCGAAGCCGGGAAGTGGGTAATTCACCCCTCCACTTT